One and the same sample provided the 17 T cell receptor beta chains below, sequenced in a study of shared T cell receptors in the human thymus. Clones were read by immunoSEQ multiplex PCR, and TCRdb kept only the in-frame ones, dropping some. The sample holds hundreds of thousands of clones; over 90% are singletons and the top ten take approximately 0.02%. Source material: thymocytes. These TCRs come from a human donor.

The chain combines TRBV27 with TRBJ2-1; D might be TRBD1 (6 bases). This CDR3 contains 14 residues. CDR1 and CDR2 from the germline V gene are MNHEY and SMNVEV (reference sequence). V was pared by 6 bases and J by 5 bases, with 14 bases between. In nucleotides, the CDR3 is TGTGCCAGCAGACTGCGCGACAGGAACAATGAGCAGTTCTTC. As protein: CASRLRDRNNEQFF.

This clone was picked up one time. The rearrangement uses TRBV28 and TRBJ2-2; TRBD2 might be the D (5 bases). The V and J ends lost 2 bases and 1 base respectively, with 8 bases between them. The CDR3 loop spans 15 amino acids. Germline V lookup: CDR1 MDHEN, CDR2 SYDVKM. This CDR3 is CASSLRLLNTGELFF. The CDR3 region has the DNA TGTGCCAGCAGTTTAAGACTACTGAACACCGGGGAGCTGTTTTTT.

This clone came up once. The J gene is TRBJ2-6, the V gene TRBV11-2, with a possible D match to TRBD1 (5 bases). Germline V CDR1 and CDR2: SGHAT, FQNNGV. The CDR3 is 18 amino acids. The V gene lost 0 bases and the J gene lost 0 bases, with 12 bases spanning the gap. CDR3 in amino acids: CASSLEAGLASGANVLTF. CDR3 coding DNA: TGTGCCAGCAGCTTAGAGGCAGGGCTCGCCTCTGGGGCCAACGTCCTGACTTTC.

The gene calls are TRBV25-1 and TRBJ1-2, with 8 positions matching TRBD1. Germline V CDR1 and CDR2: MGHDK, SYGVNS. CDR3 length: 13 residues. The V gene end was trimmed by 3 bases and the J gene end by 7 bases; junction bases not matched to a gene: 4. The CDR3 loop is CASSEQGASGYTF. Written as DNA, the CDR3 is TGTGCCAGCAGTGAGCAGGGGGCGAGTGGCTACACCTTC.

V is TRBV10-2 and J is TRBJ2-5; 7 bases match TRBD1. V was clipped by 4 bases and J by 4 bases; unmatched bases: 3. The CDR3 totals 13 residues. Germline values: CDR1 WSHSY, CDR2 SAAADI. The CDR3 DNA is TGCGCCAGCAGTGGATCAGGGGGAGAGACCCAGTACTTC. It encodes CASSGSGGETQYF.

This clone has only one observation. The V gene is TRBV28, the J gene TRBJ2-1, with 8 bases fitting TRBD2. The CDR3 contains 17 residues. Germline values: CDR1 MDHEN, CDR2 SYDVKM. The ends lost 3 bases at V and 3 bases at J; junction bases unmatched: 10. The CDR3 sequence is CASSLGKRELLYNEQFF. CDR3 nucleotides: TGTGCCAGCAGTTTGGGAAAGCGGGAGTTGCTCTACAATGAGCAGTTCTTC.

This sequence joins TRBV7-9 and TRBJ2-7; TRBD1 is a possible D gene (6 bases). The CDR3 sequence is 15 residues long. In germline, CDR1 is SEHNR, CDR2 FQNEAQ (reference sequence). Trimming stripped 4 bases from V and 5 bases from J, with 18 bases between. The CDR3, as DNA: TGTGCCAGCAGCTCCACCGGACAGTGGGTGAACGAGCAGTACTTC. Translating gives CASSSTGQWVNEQYF.

The chain employs TRBV4-3 and TRBJ1-3, with D perhaps TRBD1 (6 bases). CDR3 length: 18 residues. Trimming removed 0 bases from V and 3 bases from J, with 18 bases in between. Germline CDR1 and CDR2: LGHNA and YSLEER. The CDR3 bases are TGCGCCAGCAGCCAAGATAGGGGAGCAGGGGCCCATGGAAACACCATATATTTT. Protein: CASSQDRGAGAHGNTIYF.

The chain is built from TRBV6-6 and TRBJ2-7, with a possible D match to TRBD1 (6 bases). V was cut by 6 bases and J by 0 bases, with 15 bases left in between. The CDR3 extends over 15 amino acids. Germline CDR1 is MNHNY and CDR2 is SVGAGI (reference sequence). This chain's CDR3 is CASSYRDTSSYEQYF. The CDR3 region has the DNA TGTGCCAGCAGCTACCGGGACACTTCCTCCTACGAGCAGTACTTC.

V and J are TRBV27 and TRBJ2-7, with a possible D match to TRBD1 (6 bases). Germline values: CDR1 MNHEY, CDR2 SMNVEV (reference sequence). The length of the CDR3 is 14 residues. V dropped 7 bases and J dropped 6 bases, with 19 bases sitting between them. CDR3: CASTLKYRAGEQYF. CDR3 bases: TGTGCCAGCACCCTCAAATACAGGGCGGGCGAGCAGTACTTC.

The rearrangement uses TRBV7-9 and TRBJ1-1; D is unresolved. Looked up from germline, CDR1 is SEHNR and CDR2 is FQNEAQ (reference sequence). The ends were cut back, 2 bases at V and 10 bases at J, with 11 bases in the middle. The CDR3 sequence is 12 residues long. The CDR3 loop is CASSLIPSGAFF. The CDR3 bases are TGTGCCAGCAGCTTAATCCCGAGCGGAGCTTTCTTT.

The chain joins TRBV5-6 to TRBJ1-5, with D perhaps TRBD1 (6 bases). The germline V gene encodes CDR1 SGHDT and CDR2 YYEEEE. The length of the CDR3 is 15 residues. V gave up 3 bases and J gave up 6 bases, with 16 bases separating them. The CDR3 DNA reads as TGTGCCAGCAGCTCGATGGGGGGGCGTAGTCAGCCCCAGCATTTT. Its protein product is CASSSMGGRSQPQHF.

The chain carries TRBV27 and TRBJ2-7; 8 nucleotides match TRBD2. The germline V gene has CDR1 MNHEY and CDR2 SMNVEV (reference sequence). There are 15 residues in the CDR3. The J segment lost 5 bases and the V segment lost 0 bases, leaving 6 bases of the junction unmatched. CDR3 nucleotide sequence: TGTGCCAGCAGTTTATCATTAGCGGGAACCAACGAGCAGTACTTC. Translation gives CASSLSLAGTNEQYF.

V usage is TRBV30 and J usage is TRBJ2-3, with D possibly matching TRBD2 (6 bases). CDR3 length equals 15 residues. The germline V gene encodes CDR1 GTSNPN and CDR2 SVGIG (reference sequence). Trimming removed 2 bases at V and 1 base at J, with 13 bases between. The CDR3 spells CAWSPRGKGTDTQYF. CDR3 DNA: TGTGCCTGGAGTCCCCGGGGGAAGGGCACAGATACGCAGTATTTT.

V gene TRBV11-2 combines with J gene TRBJ2-7, with 7 bases identical to TRBD1. V trimming: 1 base; J trimming: 9 bases; junction bases outside the gene matches: 12. This CDR3 contains 15 residues. Germline CDR1 SGHAT, CDR2 FQNNGV. The CDR3 sequence: CASSLVTGKTLRQYF. CDR3 nucleotides: TGTGCCAGCAGCTTAGTGACAGGGAAAACTTTACGGCAGTACTTC.

The chain joins TRBV4-2 to TRBJ2-1, with 13 bases that match TRBD2. From germline, CDR1 is LGHNA and CDR2 YNFKEQ. The CDR3 consists of 19 residues. J was trimmed by 5 bases and V by 5 bases; bases with no gene match: 15. The CDR3, as DNA: TGTGCCAGCAGCTTGGCCGAAGAAGGGGGACTAGCGGGGAACAATGAGCAGTTCTTC. Translating gives CASSLAEEGGLAGNNEQFF.

The chain uses TRBV7-2 and TRBJ2-7, with 7 positions matching TRBD2. This CDR3 is built from 15 residues. Germline CDR1 SGHTA, CDR2 FQGNSA. V lost 5 bases, J lost 0 bases, and 7 bases stayed unmatched. The CDR3 DNA reads TGTGCCAGCAGCCCCAGCGGGACTTACTCCTACGAGCAGTACTTC. Its translation is CASSPSGTYSYEQYF.